Below are 14 T cell receptor beta chains sequenced from a single sample in a study of monozygotic twins with inflammatory bowel disease. TCRdb re-called the 5' RACE reads and shows each CDR3 protein once, DNA omitted. This table holds around 450,000 distinct CDR3 sequences. The sequencing sample was made of blood. The receptors stem from a human donor with ulcerative colitis or Crohn's disease, or a healthy co-twin of an affected twin (not recorded which).

The chain uses TRBV14 and TRBJ2-5; without DNA, the TCRdb call of TRBD2 cannot be checked. Germline CDR1 reads SGHDN; CDR2 reads FVKESK. The CDR3 covers 15 residues. The CDR3 reads CASSPWTSGVETQYF.

The chain couples TRBV12-3 or TRBV12-4 to TRBJ2-1; the TCRdb D gene call, TRBD2, has no DNA to confirm it. The CDR3 has 17 amino acids. CDR3 amino acids: CASSQTSGSRSYNEQFF.

The chain carries TRBV29-1 and TRBJ1-1; as DNA is missing, the TRBD1 call by TCRdb cannot be tested. The CDR3 is 13 residues long. Germline lookup yields CDR1 SQVTM and CDR2 ANQGSEA. The CDR3 here is CSVTRGSHTEAFF.

This sequence joins TRBV7-2 and TRBJ1-5. There are 15 residues in the CDR3. Germline CDR1 and CDR2: SGHTA and FQGNSA. CDR3 sequence reads: CASSSKANSNQPQHF.

The chain links TRBV13 to TRBJ2-6; there is no DNA to check the TCRdb D call of TRBD1. Per the germline V gene, CDR1 is PRHDT and CDR2 is FYEKMQ (reference sequence). This CDR3 has 16 residues. The chain's CDR3 is CASSKHREAGANVLTF.

V and J are TRBV6-1 and TRBJ2-3; TCRdb outputs TRBD2, but without DNA this stays unchecked. Germline V gene sequence: CDR1 MNHNS, CDR2 SASEGT. The CDR3 has 19 amino acids. CDR3: CASSENPGGTAGRGDTQYF.

The chain carries TRBV5-1 and TRBJ2-7; there is no DNA to check the TCRdb D call of TRBD1. Germline CDR1 is SGHRS and CDR2 is YFSETQ. The CDR3 extends over 14 amino acids. The CDR3 loop is CASSTGQQTYEQYF.

The chain is built from TRBV10-1 and TRBJ2-7; no DNA is available, so the TRBD1 call from TCRdb remains unchecked. Germline CDR1 WNHNN, CDR2 SYGVQD (reference sequence). CDR3 length: 14 amino acids. The CDR3 loop is CAIEPGQSNYEQYF.

The chain has TRBV19 and TRBJ2-1; TCRdb outputs TRBD2, but without DNA this stays unchecked. CDR1 and CDR2 (germline): LNHDA, SQIVND (reference sequence). This CDR3 contains 14 residues. CDR3 region: CASSIWTSGGEQFF.

The V call is TRBV18, the J call TRBJ2-1; there is no DNA to check the TCRdb D call of TRBD2. The germline gives CDR1 KGHSH, CDR2 LQKENI. CDR3 size: 15 residues. The CDR3 sequence is CASSPTSGLVAEQFF.

This chain connects TRBV20-1 to TRBJ2-7; TCRdb's assignment of TRBD1 cannot be checked, as there is no DNA. The CDR3 runs 13 residues. Germline-derived CDR1 and CDR2 are DFQATT and SNEGSKA (reference sequence). This chain's CDR3 is CSARDGGTYEQYF.

The rearrangement joins TRBV7-9 to TRBJ2-1; lacking DNA, the TRBD2 call made by TCRdb goes unchecked. CDR1 is SEHNR and CDR2 is FQNEAQ in the germline V gene (reference sequence). The CDR3 extends over 16 amino acids. CDR3 loop: CASSSTSGRSYNEQFF.

V and J are TRBV5-1 and TRBJ2-1; TCRdb designates TRBD2, a call that cannot be tested without DNA. Germline loops: CDR1 SGHRS, CDR2 YFSETQ. The length of the CDR3 is 13 residues. CDR3 protein: CASSRGGGREQFF.

The CDR3 protein is CSVEAWTIGSPGGEQYF. The chain combines TRBV29-1 with TRBJ2-7; TCRdb reports TRBD2, a call that lacks DNA to check it against. This CDR3 has 17 amino acids. Germline-derived CDR1 and CDR2 are SQVTM and ANQGSEA.